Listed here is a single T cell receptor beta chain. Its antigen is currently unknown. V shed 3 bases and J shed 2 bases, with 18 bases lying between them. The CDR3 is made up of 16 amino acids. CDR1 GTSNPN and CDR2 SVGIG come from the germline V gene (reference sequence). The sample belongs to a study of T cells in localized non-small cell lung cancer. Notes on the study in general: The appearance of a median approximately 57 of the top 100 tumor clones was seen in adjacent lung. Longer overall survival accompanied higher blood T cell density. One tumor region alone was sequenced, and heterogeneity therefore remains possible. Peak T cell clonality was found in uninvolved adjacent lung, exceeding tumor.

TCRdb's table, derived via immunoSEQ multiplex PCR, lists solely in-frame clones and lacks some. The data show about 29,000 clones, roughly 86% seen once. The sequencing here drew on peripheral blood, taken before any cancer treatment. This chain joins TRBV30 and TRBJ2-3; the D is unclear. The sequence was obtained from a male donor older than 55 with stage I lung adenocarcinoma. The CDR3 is CAWSQRDPSDTDTQYF. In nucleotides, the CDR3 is TGTGCCTGGAGCCAGCGAGACCCCAGTGACACAGATACGCAGTATTTT.